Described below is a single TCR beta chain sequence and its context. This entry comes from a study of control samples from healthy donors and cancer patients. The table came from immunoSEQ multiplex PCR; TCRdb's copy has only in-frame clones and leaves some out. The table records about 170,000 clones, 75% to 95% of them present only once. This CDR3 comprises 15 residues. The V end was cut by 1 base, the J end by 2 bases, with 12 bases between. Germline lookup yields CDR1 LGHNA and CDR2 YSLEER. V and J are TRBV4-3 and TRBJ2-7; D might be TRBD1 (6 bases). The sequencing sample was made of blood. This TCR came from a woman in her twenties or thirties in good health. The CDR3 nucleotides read TGCGCCAGCAGCCAAGTCCCAGGGGCCACCTACGAGCAGTACTTC. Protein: CASSQVPGATYEQYF.